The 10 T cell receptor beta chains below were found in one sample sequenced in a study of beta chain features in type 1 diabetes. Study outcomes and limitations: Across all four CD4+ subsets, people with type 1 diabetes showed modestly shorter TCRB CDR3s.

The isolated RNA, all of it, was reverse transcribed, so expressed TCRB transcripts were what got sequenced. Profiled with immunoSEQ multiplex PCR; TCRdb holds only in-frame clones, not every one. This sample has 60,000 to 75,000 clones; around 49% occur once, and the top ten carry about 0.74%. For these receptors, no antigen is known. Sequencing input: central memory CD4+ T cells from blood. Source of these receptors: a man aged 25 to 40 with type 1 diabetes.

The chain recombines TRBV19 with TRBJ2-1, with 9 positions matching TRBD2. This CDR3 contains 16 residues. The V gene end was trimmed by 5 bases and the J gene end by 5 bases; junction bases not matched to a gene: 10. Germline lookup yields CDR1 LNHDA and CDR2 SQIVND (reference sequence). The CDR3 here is CASSPIAGAAHNEQFF. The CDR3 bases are TGTGCCAGTAGTCCGATAGCGGGAGCTGCCCACAATGAGCAGTTCTTC.

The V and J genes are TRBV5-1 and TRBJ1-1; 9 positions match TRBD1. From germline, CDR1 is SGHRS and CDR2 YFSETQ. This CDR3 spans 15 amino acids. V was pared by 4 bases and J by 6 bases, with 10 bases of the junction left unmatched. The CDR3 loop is CASSPGQGTFAEAFF. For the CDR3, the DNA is TGCGCCAGCAGCCCGGGACAGGGAACGTTTGCTGAAGCTTTCTTT. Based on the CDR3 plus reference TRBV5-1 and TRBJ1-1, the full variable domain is KAGVTQTPRYLIKTRGQQVTLSCSPISGHRSVSWYQQTPGQGLQFLFEYFSETQRNKGNFPGRFSGRQFSNSRSEMNVSTLELGDSALYLCASSPGQGTFAEAFFGQGTRLTVV.

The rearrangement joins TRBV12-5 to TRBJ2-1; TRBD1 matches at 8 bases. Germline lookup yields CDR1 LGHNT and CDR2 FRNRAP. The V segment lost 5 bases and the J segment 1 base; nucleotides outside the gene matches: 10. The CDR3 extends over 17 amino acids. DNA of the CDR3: TGTGCTAGTGGTATCGGCAACACAGGGGGATCCTACAATGAGCAGTTCTTC. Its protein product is CASGIGNTGGSYNEQFF.

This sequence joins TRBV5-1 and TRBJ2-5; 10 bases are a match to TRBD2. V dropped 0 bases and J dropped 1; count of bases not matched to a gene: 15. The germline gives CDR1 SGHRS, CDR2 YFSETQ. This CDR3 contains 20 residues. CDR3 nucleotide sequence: TGCGCCAGCAGCTTGGCCCGGGTGACTAGCGGGCGGTCCTTCCAAGAGACCCAGTACTTC. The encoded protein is CASSLARVTSGRSFQETQYF.

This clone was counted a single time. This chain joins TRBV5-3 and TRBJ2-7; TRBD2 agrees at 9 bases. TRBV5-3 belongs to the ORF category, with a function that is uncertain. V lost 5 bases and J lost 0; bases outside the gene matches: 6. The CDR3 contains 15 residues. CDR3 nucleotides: TGTGCCAGAAGACTTAGCGGGAGAGCCTCCTACGAGCAGTACTTC. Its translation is CARRLSGRASYEQYF.

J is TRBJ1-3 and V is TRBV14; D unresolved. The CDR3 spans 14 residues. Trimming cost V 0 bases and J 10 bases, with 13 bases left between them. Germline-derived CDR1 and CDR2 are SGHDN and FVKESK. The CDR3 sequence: CASSQDHGVGTIYF. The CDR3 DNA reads TGTGCCAGCAGCCAAGATCACGGGGTTGGGACCATATATTTT.

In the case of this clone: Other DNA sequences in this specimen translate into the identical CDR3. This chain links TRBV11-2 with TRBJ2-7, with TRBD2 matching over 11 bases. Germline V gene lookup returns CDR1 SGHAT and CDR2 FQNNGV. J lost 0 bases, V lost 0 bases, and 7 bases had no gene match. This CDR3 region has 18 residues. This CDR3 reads CASSLESRTSGPSYEQYF. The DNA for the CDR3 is TGTGCCAGCAGCTTAGAAAGCAGGACTAGCGGGCCCTCCTACGAGCAGTACTTC.

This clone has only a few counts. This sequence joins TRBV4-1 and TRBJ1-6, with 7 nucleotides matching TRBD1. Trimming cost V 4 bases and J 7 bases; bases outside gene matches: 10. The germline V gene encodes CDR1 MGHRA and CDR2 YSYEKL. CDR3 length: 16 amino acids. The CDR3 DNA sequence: TGCGCCAGCAGCCGTGAACCGGGACAGACAAATTCACCCCTCCACTTT. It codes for CASSREPGQTNSPLHF.

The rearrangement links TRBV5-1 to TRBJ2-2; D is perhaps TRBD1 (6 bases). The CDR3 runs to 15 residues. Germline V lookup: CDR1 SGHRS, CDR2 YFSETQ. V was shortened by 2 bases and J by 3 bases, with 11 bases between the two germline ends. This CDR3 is CASSFQGLHTGELFF. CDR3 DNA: TGCGCCAGCAGCTTTCAGGGGCTTCACACCGGGGAGCTGTTTTTT.

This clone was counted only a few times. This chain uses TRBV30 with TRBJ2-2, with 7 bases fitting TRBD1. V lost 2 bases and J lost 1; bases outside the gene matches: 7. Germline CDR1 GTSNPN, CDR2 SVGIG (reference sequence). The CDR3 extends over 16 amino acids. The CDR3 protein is CAWSRIDRENTGELFF. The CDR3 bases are TGTGCCTGGAGTCGAATCGACAGGGAGAACACCGGGGAGCTGTTTTTT.